Following are 8 T cell receptor beta chains from one sample sequenced in a study of blood T cell repertoires in COVID-19. Data came from immunoSEQ multiplex PCR; TCRdb stores just in-frame clones and leaves some out. The sample has about 180,000 clones, approximately 83% seen once. Sequencing was done on a sample of peripheral blood. These receptors all come from a woman aged 40 to 50 with COVID-19, enrolled during active disease.

The CDR3 region has the DNA TGCGCCAGCAGGCCCCCGGGGACAGGGGACGGCTATGGCTACACCTTC. This codes for CASRPPGTGDGYGYTF. J is TRBJ1-2 and V is TRBV4-1, with TRBD1 identical over 10 bases. J was trimmed by 4 bases and V by 6 bases; bases with no gene match: 11. Looked up from germline, CDR1 is MGHRA and CDR2 is YSYEKL. The CDR3 is 16 amino acids.

In this sample, this clone turned up once. The chain recombines TRBV24-1 with TRBJ1-5; TRBD1 matches 10 bases. The CDR3 spans 15 residues. After removal of 5 bases from V and 5 bases from J, the junction contained 5 bases not matched to a gene. The germline gives CDR1 KGHDR, CDR2 SFDVKD. CDR3 region: CATSVPGTGDQPQHF. CDR3 in DNA: TGTGCCACCAGTGTGCCCGGGACAGGGGATCAGCCCCAGCATTTT.

V gene TRBV7-3 combines with J gene TRBJ1-1; D is ambiguous. Trimming removed 2 bases from V and 7 bases from J, with 14 bases in between. The CDR3 consists of 14 residues. The germline gives CDR1 SGHTA, CDR2 FQGTGA. CDR3 amino acids: CASSLGPSSGEAFF. The CDR3 DNA reads as TGTGCCAGCAGCTTAGGTCCCTCAAGCGGTGAAGCTTTCTTT.

A word on this clone: Likely a read error: the CDR3 ends without its conserved phenylalanine or tryptophan. It is unclear where the CDR3 begins or ends on the DNA, so no DNA is shown, and the CDR3 is as TCRdb lists it. The chain couples TRBV3-1 (or the pseudogene TRBV3-2) to TRBJ2-7; the table calls TRBD2, which could not be checked here. The germline gives CDR1 LGHDT, CDR2 YNNKEL (reference sequence). The CDR3 totals 13 residues, both ends included. The CDR3 loop is CASSQDMQRAPQL.

With respect to this clone: Other DNA sequences in the sample encode the same CDR3. This sequence joins TRBV28 and TRBJ2-3, with 10 bases identical to TRBD1. Germline trimming cut 6 bases from V and 0 bases from J; bases unmatched to any gene: 6. The germline V gene encodes CDR1 MDHEN and CDR2 SYDVKM. This CDR3 spans 16 amino acids. The chain's CDR3 is CASSQPGQGSTDTQYF. The CDR3, as DNA: TGTGCCAGCAGCCAGCCGGGACAGGGGAGCACAGATACGCAGTATTTT.

There are a few counts of this clone. The rearrangement joins TRBV10-1 to TRBJ2-3; D unclear. The CDR3 spans 15 residues. V was shortened by 0 bases and J by 6 bases, with 13 bases between the two germline ends. The germline CDR1 and CDR2 sequences are WNHNN and SYGVQD (reference sequence). CDR3 nucleotides: TGCGCCAGCAGTGAGTCCTGGCCGAAGTCGGATACGCAGTATTTT. Residues: CASSESWPKSDTQYF.

V and J are TRBV7-9 and TRBJ1-4; the match to TRBD1 covers 7 bases. The CDR3 loop spans 12 amino acids. With 9 bases clipped from V and 7 bases from J, the junction kept 5 bases outside the gene matches. Germline assignment: CDR1 SEHNR and CDR2 FQNEAQ (reference sequence). The CDR3 sequence is CASGRGSEKLFF. As DNA, the CDR3 is TGTGCCAGTGGCAGGGGGAGTGAAAAACTGTTTTTT.

CDR3 protein: CASSTGTDNTGELFF. DNA of the CDR3: TGTGCCAGCAGTACCGGGACAGACAACACCGGGGAGCTGTTTTTT. This chain uses TRBV6-5 with TRBJ2-2, with TRBD1 identical over 7 bases. The V and J ends lost 5 bases and 2 bases, in that order; junction bases with no gene match: 5. From germline, CDR1 is MNHEY and CDR2 SVGAGI. The CDR3 loop spans 15 amino acids.